A single sample is the source of the 20 T cell receptor beta chains below, sequenced in a study of blood T cell repertoires in COVID-19. The data were produced by immunoSEQ multiplex PCR, yet TCRdb's version contains in-frame clones alone and is incomplete. The sample carries about 300,000 clones, 85% to 90% recorded once. The material sequenced was PBMCs or T cells enriched from blood (not recorded which). These TCRs come from a woman aged 18-29 years who had recovered from COVID-19.

Written as DNA, the CDR3 is TGTGCCAGCAGTTACCCCGAGGCCACTGAAGCTTTCTTT. Protein product: CASSYPEATEAFF. The chain recombines TRBV28 with TRBJ1-1; D unresolved. The CDR3 contains 13 residues. Germline CDR1 reads MDHEN; CDR2 reads SYDVKM. V gave up 4 bases and J gave up 4 bases, with 10 bases separating them.

The rearrangement joins TRBV7-8 to TRBJ1-3; 11 bases agree with TRBD1. The CDR3 extends over 20 amino acids. The V gene end was trimmed by 5 bases and the J gene end by 0 bases; junction bases not matched to a gene: 15. The germline CDR1 and CDR2 sequences are SGHVS and FQNEAQ. The CDR3 region has the DNA TGTGCCAGCAGCCCCAGAAGGACAGGGGGCGCAGATTCCTCTGGAAACACCATATATTTT. Amino acids: CASSPRRTGGADSSGNTIYF.

The chain recombines TRBV6-5 with TRBJ2-4, with D possibly matching TRBD2 (5 bases). Trimming took off 8 bases at V and 11 bases at J, with 19 bases between the two ends. Germline assignment: CDR1 MNHEY and CDR2 SVGAGI. This CDR3 comprises 13 residues. The CDR3 DNA reads as TGTGCCAGCCGGCAGCCTGGGGAGAGCGTTCAGTACTTC. Encoded protein: CASRQPGESVQYF.

The genes are TRBV18 and TRBJ1-4; TRBD1 is a possible D gene (5 bases). Trimming took 2 bases from V and 8 from J, leaving 15 bases between them. CDR1 is KGHSH and CDR2 is LQKENI in the germline V gene. The CDR3 loop spans 15 amino acids. The CDR3 DNA is TGTGCCAGCTCACCAAGATCAGGGAACGACGAAAAACTGTTTTTT. It yields the protein CASSPRSGNDEKLFF.

This chain joins TRBV3-1 (or the pseudogene TRBV3-2) and TRBJ1-2; 9 bases are shared with TRBD1. Trimming removed 3 bases from V and 4 bases from J; junction bases left unmatched: 6. The CDR3 has 15 amino acids. Per the germline V gene, CDR1 is LGHDT and CDR2 is YNNKEL (reference sequence). The CDR3 spells CASSQLSTGGYGYTF. In DNA, the CDR3 is TGTGCCAGCAGCCAGTTATCGACAGGGGGCTATGGCTACACCTTC.

This chain uses TRBV7-6 with TRBJ1-2; 9 bases match TRBD1. The CDR3 is made up of 16 amino acids. V trimming: 5 bases; J trimming: 1 base; junction bases outside the gene matches: 8. Germline assignment: CDR1 SGHVS and CDR2 FNYEAQ. The CDR3 loop is CASSGSGTGRNYGYTF. The CDR3 DNA is TGTGCCAGCAGCGGGAGCGGGACAGGGCGTAACTATGGCTACACCTTC.

The chain joins TRBV19 to TRBJ1-5, with D hard to call. V dropped 7 bases and J dropped 0 bases, with 19 bases sitting between them. Germline V CDR1 and CDR2: LNHDA, SQIVND (reference sequence). CDR3 length equals 17 residues. Written as DNA, the CDR3 is TGTGCCAGTACTGGGCCTGGAGGCTATTATAGCAATCAGCCCCAGCATTTT. Protein: CASTGPGGYYSNQPQHF.

The chain uses TRBV9 and TRBJ1-5; the match to TRBD1 covers 9 bases. CDR3 length equals 16 residues. Germline V gene data show CDR1 as SGDLS and CDR2 as YYNGEE. Trimming at V came to 3 bases and at J to 0 bases, leaving 4 bases not matched to a gene. The CDR3 region is CASSEGQGYSNQPQHF. CDR3 nucleotides: TGTGCCAGCAGCGAAGGACAGGGGTATAGCAATCAGCCCCAGCATTTT. The full variable domain, rest sourced from reference TRBV9 and TRBJ1-5, is DSGVTQTPKHLITATGQRVTLRCSPRSGDLSVYWYQQSLDQGLQFLIQYYNGEERAKGNILERFSAQQFPDLHSELNLSSLELGDSALYFCASSEGQGYSNQPQHFGDGTRLSIL.

V gene TRBV6-5 combines with J gene TRBJ1-1, with TRBD1 identical over 9 bases. Unmatched junction bases numbered 10, after V lost 4 bases and J lost 7 bases. Germline assignment: CDR1 MNHEY and CDR2 SVGAGI. This CDR3 comprises 15 residues. This chain's CDR3 is CASSSRQGVGGEAFF. The CDR3 nucleotides read TGTGCCAGCAGTTCTCGACAGGGGGTAGGAGGTGAAGCTTTCTTT.

This chain uses TRBV5-5 with TRBJ1-2; TRBD1 matches at 8 bases. The ends lost 0 bases at V and 8 bases at J; junction bases unmatched: 6. CDR1 is SGHKS, CDR2 YYEKEE, per germline (reference sequence). This CDR3 has 14 amino acids. The CDR3 is CASSLGQTGEGYTF. The CDR3 DNA is TGTGCCAGCAGCTTGGGACAGACAGGGGAAGGCTACACCTTC.

This sequence joins TRBV6-5 and TRBJ1-2; the match to TRBD1 covers 9 bases. The CDR3 is 15 residues long. Unmatched junction bases numbered 10, after V lost 6 bases and J lost 5 bases. Germline V CDR1 and CDR2: MNHEY, SVGAGI. The DNA for the CDR3 is TGTGCCAGCAGCGCGATTTCAGGACAGGGGTATGGCTACACCTTC. Translation gives CASSAISGQGYGYTF.

This clone has at least ten counts. This sequence joins TRBV2 and TRBJ2-2; D possibly corresponds to TRBD1 (6 bases). The length of the CDR3 is 14 residues. The V end lost 6 bases, the J end lost 0 bases, and 8 bases lay between the germline ends. The germline gives CDR1 SNHLY, CDR2 FYNNEI. The CDR3 nucleotides are TGTGCCAGCAGGAGGACAGCGAACACCGGGGAGCTGTTTTTT. Its translation: CASRRTANTGELFF.

The CDR3 coding sequence is TGTGCCTGGAGTGGTGGACTAGCGGGATTAAACATTCAGTACTTC. Protein sequence: CAWSGGLAGLNIQYF. V and J are TRBV30 and TRBJ2-4; 12 nucleotides align to TRBD2. Germline-derived CDR1 and CDR2 are GTSNPN and SVGIG (reference sequence). The CDR3 consists of 15 residues. With 1 base clipped from V and 6 bases from J, the junction kept 4 bases outside the gene matches.

The gene calls are TRBV7-9 and TRBJ1-3; D unclear. The germline gives CDR1 SEHNR, CDR2 FQNEAQ (reference sequence). Between the trimmed V and J ends, which lost 1 base and 0 bases, there was a span of 10 bases. This CDR3 is built from 16 residues. The CDR3 nucleotides read TGTGCCAGCAGCTTAGGGAGGGTCTACTCTGGAAACACCATATATTTT. Encoded protein: CASSLGRVYSGNTIYF.

This rearrangement joins TRBV6-2 or TRBV6-3 to TRBJ2-7, with 14 bases identical to TRBD2. Trimming removed 0 bases from V and 2 bases from J; junction bases left unmatched: 6. Germline CDR1 MNHEY, CDR2 SVGEGT. This CDR3 is 18 amino acids long. The CDR3 DNA reads as TGTGCCAGCAGTTACTCGCTAGGACTAGCGGGAGGTGCCTACGAGCAGTACTTC. Its protein is CASSYSLGLAGGAYEQYF.

J is TRBJ2-2 and V is TRBV2, with 7 positions matching TRBD2. Germline CDR1 SNHLY, CDR2 FYNNEI. Unmatched junction bases numbered 15, after V lost 3 bases and J lost 5 bases. There are 18 residues in the CDR3. DNA for the CDR3: TGTGCCAGCAGTGACTATGGGGGAGGACTAGGAAAGACCGGGGAGCTGTTTTTT. Encoded protein: CASSDYGGGLGKTGELFF.

The chain joins TRBV20-1 to TRBJ1-2, with D unresolved. The CDR3 sequence is 11 residues long. The V gene lost 5 bases and the J gene lost 6 bases, with 10 bases spanning the gap. Germline lookup yields CDR1 DFQATT and CDR2 SNEGSKA (reference sequence). CDR3 nucleotide sequence: TGCAGTGCTCTCTGGGAGGATGGCTACACCTTC. It specifies CSALWEDGYTF.

A single count supports this clone. The V and J genes are TRBV2 and TRBJ2-1; TRBD2 matches at 9 bases. CDR1 SNHLY and CDR2 FYNNEI come from the germline V gene. V was clipped by 4 bases and J by 2 bases; unmatched bases: 0. The CDR3 extends over 14 amino acids. The CDR3 protein is CASSGGRAYNEQFF. CDR3 bases: TGTGCCAGCAGTGGCGGGAGGGCCTACAATGAGCAGTTCTTC.

The V and J genes are TRBV19 and TRBJ2-7; weak D call: TRBD2 (6 bases). Germline assignment: CDR1 LNHDA and CDR2 SQIVND (reference sequence). The V gene lost 1 base and the J gene lost 0 bases, with 7 bases spanning the gap. The CDR3 sequence is 14 residues long. The DNA for the CDR3 is TGTGCCAGTAGTATAGCCGGGGGCTCCTACGAGCAGTACTTC. Amino acid sequence: CASSIAGGSYEQYF.

The rearrangement links TRBV19 to TRBJ2-4; D remains unclear. Trimming took 4 bases from V and 0 from J, leaving 10 bases between them. The CDR3 runs 15 residues. Germline CDR1 is LNHDA and CDR2 is SQIVND (reference sequence). The CDR3 sequence: CASSTKRQAKNIQYF. The CDR3 nucleotides read TGTGCCAGTAGTACCAAAAGACAAGCCAAAAACATTCAGTACTTC.